Listed here are 8 T cell receptor beta chains from one sample, sequenced in a study of graft-versus-host responses after intestinal transplantation. The method was immunoSEQ multiplex PCR; TCRdb's version includes in-frame clones alone and lacks a portion of them. The sample lists about 6,400 clones, about 24% occurring once. Specimen: alloreactive CD4+ T cells from a mixed lymphocyte reaction culture, collected before transplantation. Specified subset: CFSE-low proliferating T cells sorted from roughly six-day pre-transplant mixed lymphocyte reaction (GvH or HvG direction). The receptors were gathered from a human patient who was an organ donor for intestinal transplantation.

This chain connects TRBV7-2 to TRBJ1-5; possible D gene TRBD1, 6 bases. CDR3 length equals 15 residues. The germline CDR1 and CDR2 sequences are SGHTA and FQGNSA. Deletions cut 1 base from V and 1 base from J, with 8 bases between. The CDR3 bases are TGTGCCAGCAGCTTAGAACAGGGAAGCAATCAGCCCCAGCATTTT. Protein product: CASSLEQGSNQPQHF.

J is TRBJ1-1 and V is TRBV6-5, with a weak D call TRBD1 (5 bases). In germline, CDR1 is MNHEY, CDR2 SVGAGI. The CDR3 has 15 amino acids. Trimming shortened V by 2 bases and J by 5 bases, and 15 bases separated the two germline ends. This CDR3 reads CASSYAPRAGTEAFF. Here the CDR3 DNA reads TGTGCCAGCAGTTACGCCCCGAGGGCAGGGACTGAAGCTTTCTTT.

The chain has TRBV6-4 and TRBJ1-1; D uncertain. The CDR3 totals 8 residues. Germline V CDR1 and CDR2: MRHNA, SNTAGT. Trimming took 9 bases from V and 8 from J, leaving 4 bases between them. The DNA for the CDR3 is TGTGCCAGGACAGAAGCTTTCTTT. This encodes CARTEAFF.

This chain links TRBV18 with TRBJ1-5; D is undetermined. The CDR3 runs 14 residues. Germline CDR1 KGHSH, CDR2 LQKENI. V lost 4 bases and J lost 4, with 11 bases in between. The CDR3 loop reads CASSLSAANQPQHF. Here the CDR3 DNA reads TGTGCCAGCTCACTGTCGGCAGCAAATCAGCCCCAGCATTTT. The full variable domain, in which reference TRBV18 and TRBJ1-5 provide the parts outside the CDR3, is NAGVMQNPRHLVRRRGQEARLRCSPMKGHSHVYWYRQLPEEGLKFMVYLQKENIIDESGMPKERFSAEFPKEGPSILRIQQVVRGDSAAYFCASSLSAANQPQHFGDGTRLSIL.

There are a few counts of this clone. The chain has TRBV5-4 and TRBJ1-2; D is ambiguous. This CDR3 is built from 13 residues. CDR1 is SGHNT and CDR2 is YYREEE in the germline V gene (reference sequence). V was trimmed by 4 bases and J by 2 bases, leaving 9 bases between them. CDR3 nucleotides: TGTGCCAGCAGCCCATCCTCCAACTATGGCTACACCTTC. Protein sequence: CASSPSSNYGYTF.

The CDR3 loop reads CASSLSGRYEQYF. The CDR3 DNA reads as TGTGCCAGCAGCTTGTCTGGGCGCTACGAGCAGTACTTC. The V call is TRBV5-6, the J call TRBJ2-7; D is unresolved. The CDR3 extends over 13 amino acids. The ends were cut back, 1 base at V and 3 bases at J, with 8 bases in the middle. CDR1 SGHDT and CDR2 YYEEEE come from the germline V gene.

This clone was seen a handful of times. The chain is built from TRBV11-3 and TRBJ2-1; no definite D call. The germline gives CDR1 SGHNT, CDR2 YENEEA. The CDR3 is 13 amino acids. Trimming cost V 5 bases and J 4 bases, with 9 bases left between them. CDR3 DNA sequence: TGTGCCAGCAGCCGTAGACCTTACAATGAGCAGTTCTTC. This gives the protein CASSRRPYNEQFF.

This sequence joins TRBV11-2 and TRBJ1-2; D remains unclear. CDR1 is SGHAT and CDR2 is FQNNGV in the germline V gene. The ends were cut back, 0 bases at V and 8 bases at J, with 16 bases in the middle. The length of the CDR3 is 15 residues. CDR3 region: CASSLEGAGKVGYTF. CDR3 nucleotides: TGTGCCAGCAGCTTAGAGGGCGCCGGTAAGGTGGGCTACACCTTC. Full variable domain (missing parts from reference TRBV11-2 and TRBJ1-2): EAGVAQSPRYKIIEKRQSVAFWCNPISGHATLYWYQQILGQGPKLLIQFQNNGVVDDSQLPKDRFSAERLKGVDSTLKIQPAKLEDSAVYLCASSLEGAGKVGYTFGSGTRLTVV.